The 11 T cell receptor beta chains reported below all come from one sample, sequenced in a study of T cells expressing NK-cell markers. TCRdb reprocessed the 5' RACE reads; each CDR3 protein has one entry and no DNA is given. The repertoire shows around 470,000 distinct CDR3 sequences; the top ten hold more than 1.4%. Sequences were obtained from blood T cells: a sorted CD56 or NKG2C T cell subset, CD4+ or CD8+ T cells, or bulk PBMC T cells (not recorded which). The receptors here all came from a woman between 50 and 59 years old in good health.

The genes are TRBV9 and TRBJ1-1. The germline V gene has CDR1 SGDLS and CDR2 YYNGEE. The CDR3 length is 14 residues. The CDR3 sequence: CASSVGRANTEAFF.

This chain links TRBV3-1 with TRBJ2-5; the D call of TRBD1 rests on TCRdb alone, since no DNA is present to check it. Germline CDR1 and CDR2: LGHDT and YNNKEL (reference sequence). This CDR3 is 15 amino acids long. The CDR3 sequence: CASSRGPTLGETQYF.

V is TRBV4-1 and J is TRBJ1-1. This CDR3 comprises 13 residues. In germline, CDR1 is MGHRA, CDR2 YSYEKL. CDR3: CASSQDDRIEAFF.

The CDR3 reads CASSLSGGQNQPQHF. The chain joins TRBV12-3 or TRBV12-4 to TRBJ1-5; TCRdb indicates TRBD1, and absent DNA this call remains unverified. This CDR3 is 15 amino acids long.

The chain carries TRBV5-6 and TRBJ2-1; TCRdb's D gene call, TRBD2, goes unchecked for lack of DNA. CDR1 is SGHDT and CDR2 is YYEEEE in the germline V gene. The CDR3 is 13 residues long. The CDR3 sequence is CASRLAGDYEQFF.

The chain recombines TRBV7-2 with TRBJ2-5; TCRdb outputs TRBD2, but without DNA this stays unchecked. CDR3 length: 18 amino acids. Germline CDR1 reads SGHTA; CDR2 reads FQGNSA. CDR3 sequence reads: CASSFPITSGDPRETQYF.

CDR3 protein: CATSDSRNTGELFF. This rearrangement joins TRBV24-1 to TRBJ2-2. CDR3 length: 14 residues. Germline V gene data show CDR1 as KGHDR and CDR2 as SFDVKD.

The gene calls are TRBV27 and TRBJ2-3. Germline V lookup: CDR1 MNHEY, CDR2 SMNVEV (reference sequence). CDR3 length equals 13 residues. CDR3 in amino acids: CASSHQTADTQYF.

The chain employs TRBV21-1 and TRBJ2-7; checking the TCRdb D call of TRBD2 is not possible without DNA. TRBV21-1 is described as a pseudogene. The CDR3 runs 14 residues. CDR3 in amino acids: CASSKASGSYEQYF.

J is TRBJ2-2 and V is TRBV2. This CDR3 has 15 amino acids. CDR1 SNHLY and CDR2 FYNNEI come from the germline V gene. The chain's CDR3 is CASFDEQTNTGELFF.

The genes are TRBV5-1 and TRBJ2-1; TCRdb's D gene call, TRBD1, goes unchecked for lack of DNA. Germline CDR1 reads SGHRS; CDR2 reads YFSETQ. There are 14 residues in the CDR3. The CDR3 region is CASSLGQGRNEQFF.